This T cell receptor (beta chain) appears in the sequencing data of a study of blood T cell repertoires in COVID-19. Study summary: Samples of COVID-19 (acute and convalescent) were obtained from the United States, Italy and Spain. PBMCs, B-cell-depleted T cells, or T cells were the source of the cDNA or gDNA that made up the material.

In the original workflow: Researchers report that nucleated cell counts were estimated from reference gene primer amplification. Using immunoSEQ multiplex PCR, the repertoire was profiled, and TCRdb retains in-frame clones only, with some absent. D and trimming were read from the DNA, whereas the V and J calls and clone size are those reported in that table. The sample consists of roughly 76,000 clones, around 82% of them appearing once. CDR1 is SGHRS and CDR2 is YFSETQ in the germline V gene. V was trimmed by 3 bases and J by 1 base, leaving 10 bases between them. The CDR3 has 14 residues. The specimen was peripheral blood. The J gene is TRBJ1-1, the V gene TRBV5-1, with D maybe TRBD1 (5 bases). The TCR originated in a human donor in a cohort sampled during active COVID-19. The CDR3, as DNA: TGCGCCAGCAGCTGGGGGGAGCGGAACACTGAAGCTTTCTTT. Encoded protein: CASSWGERNTEAFF.